This is a list of T cell receptor beta chains from one sample in a study of blood T cells in healthy people across ages. TCRdb called the 5' RACE reads again in MiXCR, with one record for every CDR3 protein. The data contain about 730,000 distinct CDR3 sequences, roughly 41% of them singletons. Sequenced sample: blood. The receptors shown here come from a woman in her sixties in good health. Both conserved end residues are part of each CDR3. The D gene is left open where the match is weak. Not all rows give a size; the values are once, few, many and, for expanded clones, a class.

J gene,clone size,D gene,V gene,CDR3 DNA,CDR3 protein
TRBJ2-3,once,-,TRBV7-3,TGTGCCTGCAGCTATAGCAGGGCAGATACGCAGTATTTT,CACSYSRADTQYF
TRBJ2-5,few,-,TRBV28,TGTGCCAGCAGGACCCGGGAGACCCAGTACTTC,CASRTRETQYF
TRBJ2-7,-,TRBD1,TRBV7-9,TGTGCCAGCAGCAGCCCTGACAGGGAGTCATCCTACGAGCAGTACTTC,CASSSPDRESSYEQYF
TRBJ2-2,-,TRBD2,TRBV19,TGTGCCAGTAGTAAGGGGAGGGCCGGGGAGCTGTTTTTT,CASSKGRAGELFF
TRBJ2-3,-,-,TRBV3-1,TGTGCCTCACAGGGGAGGGGGGGGCGCCAATTTACAGATACGCAGTATTTT,CASQGRGGRQFTDTQYF
TRBJ1-2,-,-,TRBV2,TGTGCCAGCAGTCTCGACGGTACCCCATATGGCTACACCTTC,CASSLDGTPYGYTF
TRBJ2-5,many,TRBD2,TRBV6-6,TGTGCCAGCAGGACTAGCCCGGAGACCCAGTACTTC,CASRTSPETQYF
TRBJ2-3,-,TRBD2,TRBV9,TGTGCCAGCACCCCAGGCCAGCGGGGGGCCACAGATACGCAGTATTTT,CASTPGQRGATDTQYF
TRBJ2-1,few,TRBD2,TRBV9,TGTGCCAGCAGCGTAGGGGGGGACCTAGCGGTGCAGTTCTTC,CASSVGGDLAVQFF
TRBJ2-1,many,TRBD2,TRBV19,TGTGCCAGTGACCCACTAGCGGGAGGTGAGCAGTTCTTC,CASDPLAGGEQFF
TRBJ1-1,-,-,TRBV5-1,TGCGCCAGCAGCTTGGTGTCAGGGGCCTCTACTGAAGCTTTCTTT,CASSLVSGASTEAFF
TRBJ2-7,-,-,TRBV28,TGTGCCAGCAGGGAAGGGACAACCTACGAGCAGTACTTC,CASREGTTYEQYF
TRBJ2-7,-,-,TRBV11-2,TGTGCCAGCAGCCCCCCCGGGACAAACGCCTACGAGCAGTACTTC,CASSPPGTNAYEQYF
TRBJ1-5,-,TRBD1,TRBV12-3/TRBV12-4,TGTGCCAGCAGTCGGACAGGGGGGTACAATCAGCCCCAGCATTTT,CASSRTGGYNQPQHF
TRBJ1-1,-,TRBD1,TRBV20-1,TGCAGTGCTCGAACGACAGGGGGTGGCACTGAAGCTTTCTTT,CSARTTGGGTEAFF
TRBJ1-2,-,TRBD1,TRBV3-1,TGTGCCAGCAGCCGGGACAGCTATGGCTACACCTTC,CASSRDSYGYTF
TRBJ2-3,-,-,TRBV4-3,TGCGCCAGCAGCCTTAACAGAGGATCGAGCACAGATACGCAGTATTTT,CASSLNRGSSTDTQYF
TRBJ2-1,-,-,TRBV7-9,TGTGCCAGCAGCTTAGTCTGGAATGAGCAGTTCTTC,CASSLVWNEQFF
TRBJ2-7,once,-,TRBV9,TGTGCCAGCAGCACCTCAGCGGCCCCCTCCTACGAGCAGTACTTC,CASSTSAAPSYEQYF
TRBJ1-2,-,-,TRBV27,TGTGCCAGCACCCAAGGTTTAAACTATGGCTACACCTTC,CASTQGLNYGYTF
TRBJ2-1,-,-,TRBV9,TGTGCCAGCAGCGGGAGGGATCCTGAGCAGTTCTTC,CASSGRDPEQFF
TRBJ2-7,many,-,TRBV4-3,TGCGCCAGCAGCCAGGGCCCTAGTAAGCTTTACGAGCAGTACTTC,CASSQGPSKLYEQYF
TRBJ2-7,-,TRBD2,TRBV10-3,TGTGCCATCAGTGAACCCCCGGGCGGGGGATCCGACGAGCAGTACTTC,CAISEPPGGGSDEQYF
TRBJ2-3,-,-,TRBV28,TGTGCCAGCACCCTTGGATTATCTAGCACAGATACGCAGTATTTT,CASTLGLSSTDTQYF